A single sample gave rise to the 25 T cell receptor beta chains below, sequenced in a study of OX40 agonist ivuxolimab in advanced cancers. Method: immunoSEQ multiplex PCR; TCRdb's copy keeps in-frame clones and lacks some. The sample comprises tens of thousands of clones, 82% of which are singletons, and more than 2% rests with the top ten. The sample consisted of CD4+ or CD8+ T cells sorted from blood, taken in a trial of the OX40 agonist ivuxolimab. The receptors derive from an adult with an advanced solid tumor such as melanoma, head and neck, liver or kidney cancer.

This clone was found a few times. This rearrangement joins TRBV6-1 to TRBJ1-6, with D perhaps TRBD1 (5 bases). V was shortened by 10 bases and J by 14 bases, with 15 bases between the two germline ends. CDR1 is MNHNS and CDR2 is SASEGT in the germline V gene. CDR3 length: 11 amino acids. DNA for the CDR3: TGTGCCACCTCGGACACCCAAGCCCTCCACTTT. It specifies CATSDTQALHF.

This clone was found a few times. V gene TRBV7-9 combines with J gene TRBJ1-5; tentative D call: TRBD1 (6 bases). CDR1 and CDR2 (germline): SEHNR, FQNEAQ (reference sequence). CDR3 length equals 12 residues. Trimming cost V 8 bases and J 2 bases, with 7 bases left between them. The CDR3: CASRQGNQPQHF. The DNA of the CDR3 is TGTGCCAGCCGACAGGGCAATCAGCCCCAGCATTTT.

This rearrangement joins TRBV7-8 to TRBJ1-1; D perhaps matches TRBD1 (5 bases). Looked up from germline, CDR1 is SGHVS and CDR2 is FQNEAQ. This CDR3 region has 13 residues. V gave up 1 base and J gave up 4 bases, with 7 bases separating them. Written as DNA, the CDR3 is TGTGCCAGCAGCTTAGGGGGCTTCACTGAAGCTTTCTTT. This sequence encodes CASSLGGFTEAFF.

This chain links TRBV18 with TRBJ2-5, with TRBD1 as a possible D gene (5 bases). The germline V and J ends were trimmed by 0 bases and 5 bases, with 13 bases remaining between them. Germline CDR1 reads KGHSH; CDR2 reads LQKENI. The CDR3 is 15 residues long. CDR3 region: CASSPPSVPGETQYF. Written as DNA, the CDR3 is TGTGCCAGCTCACCACCCTCAGTGCCAGGGGAGACCCAGTACTTC.

The CDR3 loop reads CASSRTGRGNSEAFF. CDR3 sequence (DNA): TGTGCCAGCAGTCGGACAGGCCGGGGGAATAGTGAAGCTTTCTTT. This chain joins TRBV6-5 and TRBJ1-1, with 7 bases identical to TRBD1. The CDR3 extends over 15 amino acids. V shed 5 bases, J shed 7 bases, and the junction held 13 bases outside the gene matches. CDR1 and CDR2 from the germline V gene are MNHEY and SVGAGI.

The gene calls are TRBV5-1 and TRBJ2-2; D is unresolved. From germline, CDR1 is SGHRS and CDR2 YFSETQ. Deletions cut 3 bases from V and 4 bases from J, with 13 bases between. This CDR3 spans 15 amino acids. DNA of the CDR3: TGCGCCAGCAGCTCCCTCCGCGAGGTCACCGGGGAGCTGTTTTTT. Encoded protein: CASSSLREVTGELFF.

This clone showed up just once. The rearrangement links TRBV5-4 to TRBJ2-4, with 11 bases that match TRBD2. CDR1 and CDR2 from the germline V gene are SGHNT and YYREEE (reference sequence). The CDR3 extends over 16 amino acids. J was trimmed by 0 bases and V by 3 bases; bases with no gene match: 2. CDR3: CASSSGTSGAKNIQYF. The CDR3 DNA follows: TGTGCCAGCAGCTCCGGGACTAGCGGAGCCAAAAACATTCAGTACTTC.

The chain uses TRBV6-1 and TRBJ2-7; D gene uncertain. This CDR3 comprises 14 residues. In germline, CDR1 is MNHNS, CDR2 SASEGT. V lost 6 bases and J 2 bases, leaving 14 bases between the germline ends. CDR3 protein: CASSGWLVAYEQYF. CDR3 nucleotides: TGTGCCAGCAGCGGCTGGCTAGTCGCCTACGAGCAGTACTTC.

This rearrangement joins TRBV6-5 to TRBJ2-1, with D uncertain. CDR3 length: 14 residues. The V and J ends lost 5 bases and 5 bases respectively, with 13 bases between them. The germline V gene encodes CDR1 MNHEY and CDR2 SVGAGI. DNA for the CDR3: TGTGCCAGCAGTATGTTAGGACCTAACAATGAGCAGTTCTTC. Translation gives CASSMLGPNNEQFF.

The V gene is TRBV2, the J gene TRBJ1-5, with D possibly TRBD1 on 5 matching bases. The CDR3 spans 18 residues. Germline V gene lookup returns CDR1 SNHLY and CDR2 FYNNEI. Trimming shortened V by 8 bases and J by 0 bases, and 23 bases separated the two germline ends. The CDR3 region is CASLAIEWTDNSNQPQHF. DNA for the CDR3: TGTGCCAGCCTAGCGATAGAGTGGACGGACAATAGCAATCAGCCCCAGCATTTT. Drawing the rest from reference TRBV2 and TRBJ1-5, the complete variable domain is EPEVTQTPSHQVTQMGQEVILRCVPISNHLYFYWYRQILGQKVEFLVSFYNNEISEKSEIFDDQFSVERPDGSNFTLKIRSTKLEDSAMYFCASLAIEWTDNSNQPQHFGDGTRLSIL.

The V gene is TRBV28, the J gene TRBJ1-3, with 8 bases matching TRBD1. The CDR3 has 17 residues. The V gene's germline CDR1 is MDHEN and CDR2 SYDVKM. The trim removed 2 bases at V and 0 bases at J, leaving 6 bases unmatched. This CDR3 reads CASSLAGGFNSGNTIYF. CDR3 nucleotides: TGTGCCAGCAGTTTAGCAGGGGGCTTTAACTCTGGAAACACCATATATTTT.

The chain joins TRBV6-1 to TRBJ2-5, with 13 bases that match TRBD2. Germline assignment: CDR1 MNHNS and CDR2 SASEGT. CDR3 length: 18 amino acids. J gave up 0 bases and V 4 bases, and 8 bases lay outside the gene matches. The CDR3 DNA is TGTGCCAGCAGTGGGCGACTAGCGGGGGGTCTGTACCAAGAGACCCAGTACTTC. It specifies CASSGRLAGGLYQETQYF.

This chain links TRBV6-5 with TRBJ2-1; the D gene is possibly TRBD1 (5 bases). The CDR3 extends over 12 amino acids. V was clipped by 6 bases and J by 6 bases, with 9 bases between them. The germline V gene encodes CDR1 MNHEY and CDR2 SVGAGI. The CDR3 loop reads CASRRTSNEQFF. The CDR3 DNA reads as TGTGCCAGCAGACGGACAAGCAATGAGCAGTTCTTC.

This sequence joins TRBV27 and TRBJ1-2, with D hard to call. CDR1 is MNHEY, CDR2 SMNVEV, per germline (reference sequence). The length of the CDR3 is 13 residues. Trimming took 5 bases from V and 2 from J, leaving 9 bases between them. CDR3 amino acids: CASSLSENYGYTF. DNA of the CDR3: TGTGCCAGCAGTCTTTCAGAGAACTATGGCTACACCTTC.

In its sample, this clone was seen once. The V call is TRBV11-3, the J call TRBJ2-3, with D maybe TRBD2 (6 bases). The CDR3 spans 13 residues. V was pared by 8 bases and J by 3 bases, with 12 bases between. Germline V gene lookup returns CDR1 SGHNT and CDR2 YENEEA. CDR3 coding DNA: TGTGCCAGCCGACGGGGGAGTACAGATACGCAGTATTTT. Its protein is CASRRGSTDTQYF.

The chain couples TRBV5-1 to TRBJ2-3, with D maybe TRBD2 (5 bases). The CDR3 sequence is 15 residues long. Germline V gives CDR1 SGHRS, CDR2 YFSETQ. The V and J ends lost 5 bases and 4 bases respectively, with 17 bases between them. CDR3 residues: CASSTEDPRADTQYF. As DNA, the CDR3 is TGCGCCAGCAGTACGGAGGATCCCCGGGCAGATACGCAGTATTTT.

The rearrangement links TRBV30 to TRBJ1-2; TRBD1 might be the D (6 bases). The CDR3 has 13 residues. Germline V CDR1 and CDR2: GTSNPN, SVGIG (reference sequence). Trimming removed 4 bases at V and 4 bases at J, with 13 bases between. CDR3 DNA: TGTGCCTGGAAAGGACGCAGGGGCTATGGCTACACCTTC. Protein sequence: CAWKGRRGYGYTF.

V and J are TRBV7-3 and TRBJ2-7; 9 nucleotides match TRBD1. The J segment lost 9 bases and the V segment lost 8 bases, leaving 11 bases of the junction unmatched. Germline V gene data show CDR1 as SGHTA and CDR2 as FQGTGA. The CDR3 is 13 residues long. CDR3 amino acids: CASASGQGQRQYF. Written as DNA, the CDR3 is TGTGCCAGCGCGTCGGGACAGGGCCAACGGCAGTACTTC.

V usage is TRBV7-2 and J usage is TRBJ2-5; no clear D. Looked up from germline, CDR1 is SGHTA and CDR2 is FQGNSA. V was clipped by 1 base and J by 7 bases, with 19 bases between them. The CDR3 is 16 amino acids. CDR3 coding DNA: TGTGCCAGCAGCTTAGGTCAGGCCCCAGGTGAGGCGACCCAGTACTTC. It is translated as CASSLGQAPGEATQYF.

The rearrangement joins TRBV30 to TRBJ2-7; no clear D. The CDR3 totals 12 residues. V was pared by 4 bases and J by 1 base, with 8 bases between. In germline, CDR1 is GTSNPN, CDR2 SVGIG (reference sequence). The CDR3 DNA sequence: TGTGCCTGGAATCAGCATTCCTACGAGCAGTACTTC. Translating it yields CAWNQHSYEQYF.

This clone has a single count. The J gene is TRBJ2-1, the V gene TRBV18; 10 nucleotides agree with TRBD2. V lost 6 bases, J lost 5 bases, and 7 bases stayed unmatched. The CDR3 runs to 15 residues. Germline values: CDR1 KGHSH, CDR2 LQKENI. The CDR3 here is CASSTGLAGDNEQFF. The CDR3 DNA is TGTGCCAGCTCTACAGGGCTAGCGGGGGACAATGAGCAGTTCTTC.

To note about this clone: Other DNA sequences in this specimen translate into the identical CDR3. V usage is TRBV9 and J usage is TRBJ1-2; no reliable D call. Per germline, CDR1 SGDLS and CDR2 YYNGEE. V was pared by 2 bases and J by 3 bases, with 11 bases between. This CDR3 is built from 14 residues. The CDR3 nucleotides read TGTGCCAGCAGCGTCGAAGGAGGCTACTATGGCTACACCTTC. Residues: CASSVEGGYYGYTF.

The V call is TRBV5-1, the J call TRBJ2-1, with 10 bases identical to TRBD2. In germline, CDR1 is SGHRS, CDR2 YFSETQ. The CDR3 is 15 residues long. Trimming took 4 bases from V and 4 from J; bases not matched to a gene: 5. The CDR3 loop is CASSPLAGGYNEQFF. As DNA, the CDR3 is TGCGCCAGCAGCCCTTTAGCGGGGGGTTACAATGAGCAGTTCTTC. The entire variable domain, with the rest obtained from reference TRBV5-1 and TRBJ2-1, is as follows: KAGVTQTPRYLIKTRGQQVTLSCSPISGHRSVSWYQQTPGQGLQFLFEYFSETQRNKGNFPGRFSGRQFSNSRSEMNVSTLELGDSALYLCASSPLAGGYNEQFFGPGTRLTVL.

This CDR3 is CASSSWTGEFNQPQHF. Here the CDR3 DNA reads TGTGCCAGCTCATCATGGACAGGGGAATTCAATCAGCCCCAGCATTTT. This chain connects TRBV18 to TRBJ1-5; 9 bases map to TRBD1. Germline assignment: CDR1 KGHSH and CDR2 LQKENI. V dropped 5 bases and J dropped 3; count of bases not matched to a gene: 8. The CDR3 spans 16 residues.

This clone occurred once. The chain carries TRBV15 and TRBJ2-1; weak D call: TRBD2 (5 bases). CDR1 is LNHNV and CDR2 is YYDKDF in the germline V gene (reference sequence). The CDR3 totals 15 residues. V lost 4 bases, J lost 11 bases, and 21 bases lay in between. Here the CDR3 reads CATSTDSEAFVQQFF. DNA for the CDR3: TGTGCCACCAGCACAGACTCGGAGGCTTTTGTTCAGCAGTTCTTC.